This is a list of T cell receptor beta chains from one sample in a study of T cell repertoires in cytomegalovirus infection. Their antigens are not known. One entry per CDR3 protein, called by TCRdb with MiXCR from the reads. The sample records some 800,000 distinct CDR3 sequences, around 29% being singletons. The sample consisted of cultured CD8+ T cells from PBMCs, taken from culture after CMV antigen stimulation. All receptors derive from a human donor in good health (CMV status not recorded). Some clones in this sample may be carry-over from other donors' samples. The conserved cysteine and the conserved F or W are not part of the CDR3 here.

ASSLGQGGISQPQH,TRBJ1-5,TRBV18
ASSEAWYQETQY,TRBJ2-5,TRBV6-1
ASGVGEGNYGYT,TRBJ1-2,TRBV12-5
ASSYAGTYEQY,TRBJ2-7,TRBV12-3/TRBV12-4
ASSLSRVNEQF,TRBJ2-1,TRBV27
ASSEAPWGSSYEQY,TRBJ2-7,TRBV6-1
ASSLEHPVNTGELF,TRBJ2-2,TRBV5-6
ASGKGNQPQH,TRBJ1-5,TRBV6-2/TRBV6-3
ASSHGRSTEAF,TRBJ1-1,TRBV2
SARPGTSGSYFSYNEQF,TRBJ2-1,TRBV20-1
ASSISTANYGYT,TRBJ1-2,TRBV6-5
ASSSYLDSPYNEQF,TRBJ2-1,TRBV7-9
AISEFRRGDRATNTEAF,TRBJ1-1,TRBV10-3
ASSQGRPNTEAF,TRBJ1-1,TRBV7-9
SVERGDNRGPNTEAF,TRBJ1-1,TRBV29-1
ASSFDGLQGSNTEAF,TRBJ1-1,TRBV28
SAQFSGTGFSTLH,TRBJ1-6,TRBV20-1
ASSLLQGVSYEQY,TRBJ2-7,TRBV5-1
ASSYSASGGASSSYNEQF,TRBJ2-1,TRBV6-7
ASSSLVGGANVLT,TRBJ2-6,TRBV27
ASSSGGLGELF,TRBJ2-2,TRBV6-2/TRBV6-3
ASSPGLAGGWISYEQY,TRBJ2-7,TRBV4-1
ASSFSASLELF,TRBJ2-2,TRBV12-3/TRBV12-4
ASSHGGRKETQY,TRBJ2-5,TRBV7-2
ASRQGFGELF,TRBJ2-2,TRBV19
ASSAGPGQGEEEQY,TRBJ2-7,TRBV7-9
ASSLARDFQETQY,TRBJ2-5,TRBV7-2
SARDHNSEAPYEQY,TRBJ2-7,TRBV20-1
ASSEPRDRVKSDEQF,TRBJ2-1,TRBV2
ATSSVPGTTAYEQY,TRBJ2-7,TRBV15
ASIDSGGPTDTQY,TRBJ2-3,TRBV2
ASNLETGWNSPLH,TRBJ1-6,TRBV2
ASSFSPPGTAKETQY,TRBJ2-5,TRBV7-2
ASSLDPASGVYSTDTQY,TRBJ2-3,TRBV11-2
ASSLGSNYEQY,TRBJ2-7,TRBV12-3/TRBV12-4
ASSLELWETQY,TRBJ2-5,TRBV11-2
ASSFAVQGGPNSPLH,TRBJ1-6,TRBV12-3/TRBV12-4
ASGDSLAGNQPQH,TRBJ1-5,TRBV6-5
ASSLTALDTEAF,TRBJ1-1,TRBV6-1
ASSLARQAPNYGYT,TRBJ1-2,TRBV7-8